The 6 T cell receptor beta chains below come from one sample, sequenced in a study of cytomegalovirus exposure and HLA in healthy donors. It was with 60 Vbeta and 13 Jbeta primers that the PCR ran. Clones were sequenced by immunoSEQ multiplex PCR, and TCRdb holds only the in-frame ones, with some missing. The table shows around 160,000 clones, with around four fifths occurring only once. The specimen sequenced was PBMCs. All receptors come from a man younger than 35 in good health and CMV-seropositive.

This clone was counted a single time. V is TRBV5-6 and J is TRBJ2-3; TRBD2 might be the D (5 bases). Germline values: CDR1 SGHDT, CDR2 YYEEEE. Trimming took 7 bases from V and 4 from J, leaving 16 bases between them. The CDR3 covers 14 residues. CDR3 amino acids: CASGLDLGPDTQYF. DNA of the CDR3: TGTGCCAGCGGACTGGATCTTGGGCCAGATACGCAGTATTTT.

V usage is TRBV19 and J usage is TRBJ1-1, with unresolved D. V lost 3 bases and J 1 base, leaving 12 bases between the germline ends. Germline V gives CDR1 LNHDA, CDR2 SQIVND (reference sequence). CDR3 length equals 15 residues. DNA of the CDR3: TGTGCCAGTAGTATCTATCAAACCCCGAACACTGAAGCTTTCTTT. Translation: CASSIYQTPNTEAFF.

For the CDR3, the DNA is TGTGCCAGCAGCAGGGAGATCGGGGAGCTGTTTTTT. It encodes CASSREIGELFF. J is TRBJ2-2 and V is TRBV9, with a tentative D call TRBD2 (5 bases). Trimming cost V 4 bases and J 7 bases, with 8 bases left between them. CDR3 length equals 12 residues. Germline loops: CDR1 SGDLS, CDR2 YYNGEE.

The rearrangement uses TRBV7-9 and TRBJ1-3; 7 positions match TRBD1. Germline V lookup: CDR1 SEHNR, CDR2 FQNEAQ (reference sequence). J was trimmed by 4 bases and V by 3 bases; bases with no gene match: 6. There are 15 residues in the CDR3. CDR3 DNA sequence: TGTGCCAGCAGCTTCGAAGGGGGCGCGGGAAACACCATATATTTT. This codes for CASSFEGGAGNTIYF.

A single count supports this clone. The chain has TRBV28 and TRBJ2-1, with D possibly matching TRBD2 (6 bases). The germline V gene encodes CDR1 MDHEN and CDR2 SYDVKM. This CDR3 region has 14 residues. Trimming removed 6 bases from V and 6 bases from J, with 15 bases in between. CDR3 loop: CASSLPGGPNEQFF. As DNA, the CDR3 is TGTGCCAGCAGCCTCCCCGGAGGGCCCAATGAGCAGTTCTTC.

This clone was counted once. The chain has TRBV28 and TRBJ2-3; D is undetermined. CDR3 size: 14 residues. V lost 5 bases and J lost 2, with 11 bases in between. The germline gives CDR1 MDHEN, CDR2 SYDVKM. The CDR3 sequence is CASSPMRFTDTQYF. CDR3 DNA sequence: TGTGCCAGCAGTCCCATGAGGTTCACAGATACGCAGTATTTT.